The 22 T cell receptor beta chains below come from one sample, sequenced in a study of T cells in Graves' hyperthyroidism and ophthalmopathy. The TCR beta CDR3 regions underwent amplification using RNA transcripts as the source. HTBI primers were employed in a first-round RT-PCR of the TCR CDR3. Each CDR3 protein is one row after TCRdb ran MiXCR on the multiplex PCR reads. The repertoire holds around 300,000 distinct CDR3 sequences, with about an eighth as singletons. The specimen sequenced was blood. These receptors were collected from a middle-aged woman with Graves' ophthalmopathy.

CDR3 sequence reads: CASSDNARGPQHF. The CDR3, as DNA: TGTGCCAGCAGTGATAACGCCCGTGGGCCCCAGCATTTT. The rearrangement links TRBV6-1 to TRBJ1-5; unclear D gene. This CDR3 spans 13 amino acids. V was shortened by 3 bases and J by 9 bases, with 12 bases between the two germline ends. Per the germline V gene, CDR1 is MNHNS and CDR2 is SASEGT.

Many counts were recorded for this clonotype. This chain links TRBV3-1 with TRBJ1-2; D call uncertain. Germline-derived CDR1 and CDR2 are LGHDT and YNNKEL (reference sequence). V lost 4 bases to trimming and J lost 4 bases, with 16 bases between them. The CDR3 loop spans 15 amino acids. CDR3 sequence: CASSPNPGTLYGYTF. The CDR3 DNA follows: TGTGCCAGCAGCCCTAACCCAGGCACCCTCTATGGCTACACCTTC.

This clonotype was observed at least ten times. The J gene is TRBJ2-2, the V gene TRBV25-1; no definite D call. This CDR3 has 17 amino acids. Germline V lookup: CDR1 MGHDK, CDR2 SYGVNS. Trimming took 1 base from V and 0 from J, leaving 12 bases between them. This chain's CDR3 is CASSEFPPQTNTGELFF. The CDR3 DNA follows: TGTGCCAGCAGTGAATTCCCCCCCCAGACGAACACCGGGGAGCTGTTTTTT.

This clonotype was detected ten times or more. The V and J genes are TRBV6-1 and TRBJ1-6; the D is unclear. The V gene lost 5 bases and the J gene lost 8 bases, with 16 bases spanning the gap. Germline CDR1 and CDR2: MNHNS and SASEGT. This CDR3 has 15 residues. CDR3 DNA sequence: TGTGCCAGCAGTTCCCCCGTTTCGGGCTATTCACCCCTCCACTTT. This sequence encodes CASSSPVSGYSPLHF.

The chain carries TRBV5-1 and TRBJ2-4; the D gene is possibly TRBD2 (7 bases). The length of the CDR3 is 13 residues. Germline CDR1 reads SGHRS; CDR2 reads YFSETQ. Deletions cut 4 bases from V and 9 bases from J, with 14 bases between. CDR3 sequence reads: CASSTGLGGIQYF. CDR3 coding DNA: TGCGCCAGCAGCACCGGACTAGGGGGCATTCAGTACTTC.

This clonotype was seen at least ten times. V usage is TRBV5-1 and J usage is TRBJ1-1; maybe TRBD1 (5 bases). Germline V gives CDR1 SGHRS, CDR2 YFSETQ. V shed 3 bases and J shed 1 base, with 13 bases lying between them. This CDR3 comprises 15 residues. CDR3 DNA sequence: TGCGCCAGCAGCTCGGAAGTAGGGGAGAACACTGAAGCTTTCTTT. This gives the protein CASSSEVGENTEAFF.

This clonotype appeared many times. The chain employs TRBV2 and TRBJ2-1, with D perhaps given as TRBD1 or TRBD2 (5 bases each). The CDR3 is made up of 11 amino acids. The V gene lost 8 bases and the J gene lost 5 bases, with 7 bases spanning the gap. Germline lookup yields CDR1 SNHLY and CDR2 FYNNEI. CDR3: CASGGHNEQFF. The CDR3, as DNA: TGTGCCAGCGGGGGACACAATGAGCAGTTCTTC.

This clonotype has ten or more counts. The CDR3 sequence: CASRIEGNTEAFF. CDR3 in DNA: TGTGCCAGCAGGATAGAAGGGAACACTGAAGCTTTCTTT. The V and J genes are TRBV2 and TRBJ1-1, with D uncertain. The germline V and J ends were trimmed by 6 bases and 1 base, with 9 bases remaining between them. CDR3 length: 13 amino acids. The germline gives CDR1 SNHLY, CDR2 FYNNEI.

This clonotype was detected ten times or more. This sequence joins TRBV6-1 and TRBJ2-5, with unresolved D. Per germline, CDR1 MNHNS and CDR2 SASEGT. V shed 7 bases and J shed 1 base, with 13 bases lying between them. The CDR3 contains 14 residues. CDR3 sequence reads: CASKPRLVQETQYF. CDR3 bases: TGTGCCAGCAAGCCAAGACTGGTCCAAGAGACCCAGTACTTC.

This clonotype was counted ten times or more. The rearrangement uses TRBV28 and TRBJ2-1; 11 nucleotides match TRBD2. V lost 5 bases and J lost 4; bases outside the gene matches: 10. The V gene's germline CDR1 is MDHEN and CDR2 SYDVKM. This CDR3 contains 17 residues. DNA for the CDR3: TGTGCCAGCAGTAGCTTGGGACTAGCGGAGGGTTACAATGAGCAGTTCTTC. It encodes CASSSLGLAEGYNEQFF.

The DNA of the CDR3 is TGCAGTGCTAGAGACTTCAGGGAGGTTTCCTACGAGCAGTACTTC. It translates to CSARDFREVSYEQYF. The chain combines TRBV20-1 with TRBJ2-7; a possible D gene is TRBD2 (6 bases). Deletions cut 0 bases from V and 1 base from J, with 13 bases between. The CDR3 spans 15 residues. Germline-derived CDR1 and CDR2 are DFQATT and SNEGSKA (reference sequence).

This clonotype came up many times. This sequence joins TRBV27 and TRBJ1-1; D perhaps matches TRBD1 (6 bases). CDR3 size: 17 residues. The V and J ends lost 6 bases and 1 base respectively, with 21 bases between them. CDR1 is MNHEY, CDR2 SMNVEV, per germline (reference sequence). CDR3 in DNA: TGTGCCAGCAGCAACGACTTGACAGGCCTAAGGAACACTGAAGCTTTCTTT. Protein: CASSNDLTGLRNTEAFF.

This clonotype showed up many times. The chain employs TRBV19 and TRBJ1-2; possibly TRBD1 for D (6 bases). CDR1 is LNHDA, CDR2 SQIVND, per germline (reference sequence). The germline V and J ends were trimmed by 7 bases and 8 bases, with 14 bases remaining between them. This CDR3 spans 12 amino acids. The CDR3 region has the DNA TGTGCCAGTAATGACAGGATGGTCGGCTACACCTTC. The encoded protein is CASNDRMVGYTF. Variable domain in full (rest from reference TRBV19 and TRBJ1-2): DGGITQSPKYLFRKEGQNVTLSCEQNLNHDAMYWYRQDPGQGLRLIYYSQIVNDFQKGDIAEGYSVSREKKESFPLTVTSAQKNPTAFYLCASNDRMVGYTFGSGTRLTVV.

This chain connects TRBV19 to TRBJ2-1; 8 bases agree with TRBD1. CDR3 size: 14 residues. J gave up 4 bases and V 7 bases, and 6 bases lay outside the gene matches. CDR1 is LNHDA, CDR2 SQIVND, per germline (reference sequence). The CDR3 region is CASMSGGDYNEQFF. As DNA, the CDR3 is TGTGCCAGTATGTCAGGGGGCGATTACAATGAGCAGTTCTTC.

This clonotype was detected ten times or more. The chain employs TRBV6-1 and TRBJ1-6, with D possibly being TRBD1 (5 bases). The CDR3 is made up of 16 amino acids. Trimming removed 3 bases from V and 8 bases from J, with 17 bases in between. CDR1 MNHNS and CDR2 SASEGT come from the germline V gene. The CDR3 sequence is CASSEDIGAAHSPLHF. The CDR3 DNA sequence: TGTGCCAGCAGTGAGGATATCGGGGCAGCCCATTCACCCCTCCACTTT.

The chain uses TRBV24-1 and TRBJ2-1, with 7 bases fitting TRBD1. The trim removed 3 bases at V and 8 bases at J, leaving 6 bases unmatched. The CDR3 has 14 amino acids. From germline, CDR1 is KGHDR and CDR2 SFDVKD. The DNA of the CDR3 is TGTGCCACCAGTGATAAGAACAGGGGAGATGAGCAGTTCTTC. Protein sequence: CATSDKNRGDEQFF.

The rearrangement uses TRBV11-2 and TRBJ2-7, with 10 nucleotides matching TRBD2. Germline V lookup: CDR1 SGHAT, CDR2 FQNNGV. This CDR3 contains 14 residues. With 3 bases clipped from V and 3 bases from J, the junction kept 2 bases outside the gene matches. CDR3 in amino acids: CASSFSGRNYEQYF. CDR3 in DNA: TGTGCCAGCAGCTTTAGCGGGAGGAACTACGAGCAGTACTTC. Full variable domain (rest looked up from reference TRBV11-2 and TRBJ2-7): EAGVAQSPRYKIIEKRQSVAFWCNPISGHATLYWYQQILGQGPKLLIQFQNNGVVDDSQLPKDRFSAERLKGVDSTLKIQPAKLEDSAVYLCASSFSGRNYEQYFGPGTRLTVT.

This clonotype was recorded at least ten times. The chain is built from TRBV7-9 and TRBJ2-5; 7 nucleotides align to TRBD2. The V gene end was trimmed by 5 bases and the J gene end by 4 bases; junction bases not matched to a gene: 16. From germline, CDR1 is SEHNR and CDR2 FQNEAQ (reference sequence). This CDR3 has 17 residues. The CDR3 nucleotides read TGTGCCAGCAGCCCAAGGGTAGGCGGGAGTCTTCGAGAGACCCAGTACTTC. Its protein is CASSPRVGGSLRETQYF.

At least ten counts were recorded for this clonotype. The chain uses TRBV11-2 and TRBJ2-7; 8 bases are shared with TRBD2. The V gene's germline CDR1 is SGHAT and CDR2 FQNNGV. V gave up 5 bases and J gave up 7 bases; unmatched junction bases: 4. The CDR3 is 12 residues long. CDR3 in amino acids: CASSLSGGEQYF. The DNA for the CDR3 is TGTGCCAGCAGCCTGAGCGGGGGTGAGCAGTACTTC.

This clonotype was counted at least ten times. The chain links TRBV6-1 to TRBJ2-5; unclear D gene. V was shortened by 5 bases and J by 13 bases, with 17 bases between the two germline ends. This CDR3 is 12 amino acids long. From germline, CDR1 is MNHNS and CDR2 SASEGT. CDR3 region: CASSSTVLYWYF. For the CDR3, the DNA is TGTGCCAGCAGTTCGACTGTTCTGTATTGGTACTTC.

Many counts were recorded for this clonotype. The V call is TRBV11-2, the J call TRBJ1-2; TRBD1 might be the D (6 bases). Germline V gene data show CDR1 as SGHAT and CDR2 as FQNNGV. The CDR3 is 14 amino acids. Trimming removed 5 bases at V and 8 bases at J, with 18 bases between. CDR3 amino acids: CASSQAPVQGGYTF. The CDR3 DNA is TGTGCCAGCAGCCAGGCCCCTGTACAGGGCGGCTACACCTTC.

This clonotype was counted between two and nine times. This chain connects TRBV27 to TRBJ2-7; TRBD2 might be the D (6 bases). Trimming took 4 bases from V and 4 from J, leaving 14 bases between them. CDR1 is MNHEY and CDR2 is SMNVEV in the germline V gene (reference sequence). This CDR3 is built from 14 residues. The CDR3 DNA is TGTGCCAGCAGTTCTGTGGGGGGTCTTTACGAGCAGTACTTC. Its protein is CASSSVGGLYEQYF.